This TCR beta chain came from a study of CD8 T cells in ankylosing spondylitis. Study-level points and caveats: Ankylosing spondylitis blood appeared to be characterized by a TCR beta motif of 8 or 9 highly homologous variants. Significantly higher representation of disease-linked clones was reported for matched ankylosing spondylitis synovial fluid.

This clonotype was counted between two and nine times. Its antigen is not known. The authors made TCR beta libraries by quantitative 5'-RACE with molecular barcodes. In TCRdb, the 5' RACE reads were re-called with MiXCR into one record per CDR3 protein. The repertoire consists of roughly 40,000 distinct CDR3 sequences, with approximately 10% occurring once and the leading ten covering around 1.4%. The CDR3 loop spans 16 amino acids. V dropped 1 base and J dropped 4; count of bases not matched to a gene: 4. Per the germline V gene, CDR1 is SGHTA and CDR2 is FQGNSA. The sequence came from a male donor with ankylosing spondylitis or in good health (not recorded which). What was sequenced was blood, either unsorted or a sorted T cell fraction (not recorded which). The chain joins TRBV7-2 to TRBJ1-1; 12 bases line up with TRBD1. The CDR3 here is CASSLVGQGAGTEAFF. For the CDR3, the DNA is TGTGCCAGCAGCTTAGTGGGACAGGGGGCCGGCACTGAAGCTTTCTTT. The variable domain in full, completed from reference TRBV7-2 and TRBJ1-1, reads GAGVSQSPSNKVTEKGKDVELRCDPISGHTALYWYRQSLGQGLEFLIYFQGNSAPDKSGLPSDRFSAERTGGSVSTLTIQRTQQEDSAVYLCASSLVGQGAGTEAFFGQGTRLTVV.